This T cell receptor beta chain was recovered during a study of blood T cell repertoires in COVID-19. The overall study: There were acute and convalescent COVID-19 samples, and they came from the United States, Italy and Spain. T cells, B-cell-depleted T cells, or PBMCs provided the cDNA or gDNA that served as material.

Methods used by the authors: Reference gene primer amplification yielded estimated nucleated cell counts. Only in-frame clones appear in the TCRdb table, and some are missing; sequencing was by immunoSEQ multiplex PCR. The V and J calls and clone size were taken over from that table, and D and trimming were inferred from the DNA. The sample carries about 160,000 clones, 84% recorded once. The ends lost 4 bases at V and 4 bases at J; junction bases unmatched: 15. CDR3 length: 18 residues. CDR1 and CDR2 (germline): SGHRS, YFSETQ. The receptor comes from a man aged 18 to 35 with active or convalescent COVID-19. The specimen was peripheral blood. The chain links TRBV5-1 to TRBJ2-2; the match to TRBD1 covers 8 bases. The CDR3 region has the DNA TGCGCCAGCAGCGGCGGGCTCACAGGGGGGCGAAGCACCGGGGAGCTGTTTTTT. This translates into CASSGGLTGGRSTGELFF.